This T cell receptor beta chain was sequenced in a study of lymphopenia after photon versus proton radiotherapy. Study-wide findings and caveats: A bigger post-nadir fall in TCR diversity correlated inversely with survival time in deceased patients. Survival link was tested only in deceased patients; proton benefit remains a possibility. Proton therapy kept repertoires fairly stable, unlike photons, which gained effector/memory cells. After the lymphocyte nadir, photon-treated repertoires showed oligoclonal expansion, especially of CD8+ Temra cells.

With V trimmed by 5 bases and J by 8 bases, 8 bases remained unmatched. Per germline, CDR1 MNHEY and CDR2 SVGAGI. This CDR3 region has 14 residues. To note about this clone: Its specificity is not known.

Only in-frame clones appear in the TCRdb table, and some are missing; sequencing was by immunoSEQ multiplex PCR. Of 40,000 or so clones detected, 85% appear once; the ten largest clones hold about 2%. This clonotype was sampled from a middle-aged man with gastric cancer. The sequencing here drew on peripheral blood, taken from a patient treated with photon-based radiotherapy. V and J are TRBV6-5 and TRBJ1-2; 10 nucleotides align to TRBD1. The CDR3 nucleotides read TGTGCCAGCAGTCCCCACGGACAGGGGGTGGGCTACACCTTC. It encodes CASSPHGQGVGYTF.